Listed here are 23 T cell receptor beta chains from one sample, sequenced in a study of T cells in Graves' hyperthyroidism and ophthalmopathy. It was RNA transcripts that yielded the amplified TCR beta CDR3 regions. A set of HTBI primers served as the primers for a first-round RT-PCR of the TCR CDR3. Each CDR3 protein is one row after TCRdb ran MiXCR on the multiplex PCR reads. The sample has approximately 300,000 distinct CDR3 sequences, more than 15% seen once. The sequenced sample was blood. Receptors originate from an older woman with Graves' ophthalmopathy.

This clonotype was seen ten or more times. The chain couples TRBV20-1 to TRBJ2-7, with 9 bases that match TRBD1. Trimming removed 2 bases from V and 2 bases from J; junction bases left unmatched: 10. The CDR3 spans 16 residues. The germline CDR1 and CDR2 sequences are DFQATT and SNEGSKA (reference sequence). The CDR3 coding sequence is TGCAGTGCTAGAAACCAAGGGACAGGGAGGGCCTACGAGCAGTACTTC. It codes for CSARNQGTGRAYEQYF.

This chain connects TRBV7-2 to TRBJ2-5; TRBD1 or TRBD2 may be the D gene (7 bases each). This CDR3 has 18 amino acids. The germline CDR1 and CDR2 sequences are SGHTA and FQGNSA. V was pared by 5 bases and J by 5 bases, with 27 bases between. CDR3 bases: TGTGCCAGCAGCCAGGGGGGGGGGGGGGGGCTGGCGTGGGAGACCCAGTACTTC. Its protein product is CASSQGGGGGLAWETQYF. Supplemented by reference TRBV7-2 and TRBJ2-5, the full variable domain reads GAGVSQSPSNKVTEKGKDVELRCDPISGHTALYWYRQSLGQGLEFLIYFQGNSAPDKSGLPSDRFSAERTGGSVSTLTIQRTQQEDSAVYLCASSQGGGGGLAWETQYFGPGTRLLVL.

This clonotype was detected many times. J is TRBJ2-5 and V is TRBV15, with D perhaps assigned TRBD1 or TRBD2 (5 bases each). CDR1 LNHNV and CDR2 YYDKDF come from the germline V gene (reference sequence). This CDR3 region has 13 residues. V lost 1 base and J 7 bases, leaving 10 bases between the germline ends. CDR3 DNA: TGTGCCACCAGCAGAGGCAGGGACGGGACCCAGTACTTC. Translation gives CATSRGRDGTQYF.

This clonotype was detected many times. The chain couples TRBV20-1 to TRBJ2-3; 10 bases align to TRBD2. The germline CDR1 and CDR2 sequences are DFQATT and SNEGSKA (reference sequence). This CDR3 contains 16 residues. With V trimmed by 4 bases and J by 4 bases, 11 bases remained unmatched. CDR3 nucleotides: TGCAGTGCTATTCCCCTAGCGGGAGCCGGCGCAGATACGCAGTATTTT. Translation: CSAIPLAGAGADTQYF.

The table lists this clonotype with a few counts. CDR3 sequence: CASTWAARGGELFF. The CDR3 DNA is TGCGCCAGCACTTGGGCGGCCCGGGGCGGGGAGCTGTTTTTT. This chain connects TRBV10-2 to TRBJ2-2; the D gene is possibly TRBD2 (5 bases). Germline V gene lookup returns CDR1 WSHSY and CDR2 SAAADI. The CDR3 contains 14 residues. The ends were cut back, 7 bases at V and 7 bases at J, with 16 bases in the middle.

This clonotype showed up many times. The rearrangement links TRBV28 to TRBJ2-3, with D hard to call. V was shortened by 6 bases and J by 2 bases, with 9 bases between the two germline ends. CDR3 size: 13 residues. Germline CDR1 reads MDHEN; CDR2 reads SYDVKM. CDR3: CASSRKFTDTQYF. As DNA, the CDR3 is TGTGCCAGCAGCAGGAAATTCACAGATACGCAGTATTTT.

This clonotype turned up a few times. The CDR3 region is CASSLDAGPGLSGELFF. In DNA, the CDR3 is TGTGCCAGCAGCTTAGACGCCGGGCCAGGGCTTTCCGGGGAGCTGTTTTTT. The genes are TRBV7-6 and TRBJ2-2; weak D call: TRBD1 (5 bases). The CDR3 has 17 amino acids. With 1 base removed from V and 6 bases from J, the gap between germline ends came to 18 bases. Germline values: CDR1 SGHVS, CDR2 FNYEAQ.

This clonotype was seen many times. The chain has TRBV7-2 and TRBJ2-3; either TRBD1 or TRBD2 may fit D (5 bases each). Germline CDR1 reads SGHTA; CDR2 reads FQGNSA. V was shortened by 4 bases and J by 10 bases, with 9 bases between the two germline ends. The CDR3 sequence is 11 residues long. This CDR3 reads CASSSGPAQYF. Written as DNA, the CDR3 is TGTGCCAGCAGCTCGGGACCGGCGCAGTATTTT.

There are many counts of this clonotype. The chain carries TRBV11-2 and TRBJ1-1; 9 bases are a match to TRBD1. CDR1 and CDR2 from the germline V gene are SGHAT and FQNNGV. The CDR3 has 20 amino acids. V shed 4 bases, J shed 3 bases, and the junction held 21 bases outside the gene matches. The CDR3 sequence: CASSSPFGDRAWPKYTEAFF. The CDR3 DNA is TGTGCCAGCAGCTCCCCTTTTGGGGACAGGGCTTGGCCGAAATACACTGAAGCTTTCTTT. The full variable domain, its missing parts supplied by reference TRBV11-2 and TRBJ1-1, is EAGVAQSPRYKIIEKRQSVAFWCNPISGHATLYWYQQILGQGPKLLIQFQNNGVVDDSQLPKDRFSAERLKGVDSTLKIQPAKLEDSAVYLCASSSPFGDRAWPKYTEAFFGQGTRLTVV.

The rearrangement uses TRBV28 and TRBJ2-5, with 10 bases matching TRBD1. The CDR3 is 16 amino acids. Germline CDR1 MDHEN, CDR2 SYDVKM. V was clipped by 6 bases and J by 2 bases; unmatched bases: 9. The CDR3, as DNA: TGTGCCAGCAGCCCCCCCCCGGGACAGGGGCAAGAGACCCAGTACTTC. This gives the protein CASSPPPGQGQETQYF.

As concerns this clonotype: This could be a read error, since a much larger clone is one nucleotide away. The gene calls are TRBV20-1 and TRBJ1-5, with a weak D call TRBD1 (6 bases). Germline V lookup: CDR1 DFQATT, CDR2 SNEGSKA (reference sequence). The CDR3 contains 13 residues. CDR3 coding DNA: TGCAGTGCTGAGGGGGGCATTAATCGGCCCCAGCATTTT. It is translated as CSAEGGINRPQHF.

The chain employs TRBV6-5 and TRBJ2-7; 8 bases align to TRBD1. Unmatched junction bases numbered 8, after V lost 0 bases and J lost 4 bases. The CDR3 extends over 16 amino acids. CDR1 MNHEY and CDR2 SVGAGI come from the germline V gene. The CDR3, as DNA: TGTGCCAGCAGTTACTCGACCGGGACAGGAAGGTACGAGCAGTACTTC. Translating it yields CASSYSTGTGRYEQYF.

This clonotype appeared a few times. This chain links TRBV3-1 with TRBJ2-2; D gene unclear. The CDR3 extends over 17 amino acids. Germline-derived CDR1 and CDR2 are LGHDT and YNNKEL (reference sequence). The V and J ends lost 4 bases and 3 bases respectively, with 18 bases between them. CDR3 in amino acids: CASSLISLGSDTGELFF. The CDR3 region has the DNA TGTGCCAGCAGCCTGATAAGTTTGGGCTCGGACACCGGGGAGCTGTTTTTT. The whole variable domain, filled in from reference TRBV3-1 and TRBJ2-2, reads DTAVSQTPKYLVTQMGNDKSIKCEQNLGHDTMYWYKQDSKKFLKIMFSYNNKELIINETVPNRFSPKSPDKAHLNLHINSLELGDSAVYFCASSLISLGSDTGELFFGEGSRLTVL.

In this sample, this clonotype turned up many times. V and J are TRBV5-1 and TRBJ2-5; D is unclear. This CDR3 comprises 13 residues. Germline values: CDR1 SGHRS, CDR2 YFSETQ. The germline V and J ends were trimmed by 0 bases and 3 bases, with 6 bases remaining between them. The CDR3 loop reads CASSLGSEETQYF. CDR3 sequence (DNA): TGCGCCAGCAGCTTGGGCAGTGAAGAGACCCAGTACTTC.

This clonotype was seen many times. The chain carries TRBV2 and TRBJ1-6, with TRBD1 matching over 7 bases. This CDR3 spans 12 amino acids. J was trimmed by 8 bases and V by 8 bases; bases with no gene match: 3. Per germline, CDR1 SNHLY and CDR2 FYNNEI. The CDR3 here is CASGTADSPLHF. The CDR3 region has the DNA TGTGCCAGCGGGACAGCAGATTCACCCCTCCACTTT.

This clonotype was counted at least ten times. V and J are TRBV27 and TRBJ2-1; maybe TRBD1 (7 bases). Trimming cost V 5 bases and J 0 bases, with 14 bases left between them. The CDR3 has 16 residues. The germline gives CDR1 MNHEY, CDR2 SMNVEV (reference sequence). The CDR3 is CASSQGGVSSYNEQFF. CDR3 nucleotide sequence: TGTGCCAGCAGTCAGGGGGGTGTAAGCTCCTACAATGAGCAGTTCTTC.

This clonotype showed up many times. The chain combines TRBV6-2 or TRBV6-3 with TRBJ1-1; unclear D gene. The germline gives CDR1 MNHEY, CDR2 SVGEGT. V lost 0 bases, J lost 1 base, and 12 bases lay in between. The CDR3 spans 16 residues. CDR3 DNA: TGTGCCAGCAGTTACTCTCCGGCCAGGCCGAACACTGAAGCTTTCTTT. It is translated as CASSYSPARPNTEAFF.

This clonotype has just a few counts. V is TRBV5-8 and J is TRBJ1-5; D is uncertain. From germline, CDR1 is SGHTS and CDR2 YDEGEE. The CDR3 has 16 residues. The V and J ends lost 2 bases and 1 base respectively, with 13 bases between them. CDR3 amino acids: CASSLPWPSSNQPQHF. The CDR3 nucleotides are TGTGCCAGCAGCTTACCCTGGCCAAGCAGCAATCAGCCCCAGCATTTT.

This clonotype has ten or more counts. The gene calls are TRBV7-3 and TRBJ2-7; 7 bases are shared with TRBD2. Germline CDR1 SGHTA, CDR2 FQGTGA. The CDR3 extends over 15 amino acids. The V segment lost 5 bases and the J segment 1 base; nucleotides outside the gene matches: 8. The CDR3 DNA is TGTGCCAGCAGCCCCACACTAGCGAAATCCTACGAGCAGTACTTC. It yields the protein CASSPTLAKSYEQYF.

This clonotype was seen ten or more times. The rearrangement joins TRBV7-2 to TRBJ2-1; 10 nucleotides align to TRBD1. The CDR3 contains 16 residues. Trimming cost V 1 base and J 5 bases; bases outside gene matches: 5. CDR1 SGHTA and CDR2 FQGNSA come from the germline V gene. CDR3 DNA sequence: TGTGCCAGCAGCTTAGTCGGGACAGGGGTACACAATGAGCAGTTCTTC. This sequence encodes CASSLVGTGVHNEQFF.

The DNA for the CDR3 is TGTGCCAGCAGCCAAACCGGGACGGTCAGGCAAGGAGGCTACACCTTC. Residues: CASSQTGTVRQGGYTF. This sequence joins TRBV6-1 and TRBJ1-2, with a possible D match to TRBD1 (5 bases). Germline lookup yields CDR1 MNHNS and CDR2 SASEGT. The CDR3 sequence is 16 residues long. Deletions cut 6 bases from V and 8 bases from J, with 25 bases between.

The J gene is TRBJ1-3, the V gene TRBV5-1, with unresolved D. The CDR3 sequence is 14 residues long. Trimming pared 0 bases from V and 8 bases from J, leaving 12 bases between. Germline V gene lookup returns CDR1 SGHRS and CDR2 YFSETQ. CDR3 in DNA: TGCGCCAGCAGCTTGGTTGGCCGCGGGGACACCATATATTTT. It codes for CASSLVGRGDTIYF.

In its sample, this clonotype was seen many times. V and J are TRBV12-3 or TRBV12-4 and TRBJ1-2; TRBD1 matches at 9 bases. The CDR3 is 13 residues long. J gave up 5 bases and V 5 bases, and 3 bases lay outside the gene matches. CDR3 in amino acids: CASSRQGGYGYTF. CDR3 in DNA: TGTGCCAGCAGTAGACAGGGGGGGTATGGCTACACCTTC.